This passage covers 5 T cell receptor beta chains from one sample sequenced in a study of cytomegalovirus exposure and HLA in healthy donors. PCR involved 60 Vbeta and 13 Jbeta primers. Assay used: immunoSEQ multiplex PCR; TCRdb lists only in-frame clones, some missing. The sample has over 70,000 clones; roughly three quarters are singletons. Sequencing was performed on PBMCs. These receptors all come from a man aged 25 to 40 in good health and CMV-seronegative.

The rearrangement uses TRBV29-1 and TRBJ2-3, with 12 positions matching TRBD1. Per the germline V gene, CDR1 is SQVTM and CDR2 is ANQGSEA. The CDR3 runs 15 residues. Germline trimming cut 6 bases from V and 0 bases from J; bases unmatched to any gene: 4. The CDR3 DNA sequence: TGCAGCGTAGAGGGACAGGGGGCCAGCACAGATACGCAGTATTTT. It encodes CSVEGQGASTDTQYF.

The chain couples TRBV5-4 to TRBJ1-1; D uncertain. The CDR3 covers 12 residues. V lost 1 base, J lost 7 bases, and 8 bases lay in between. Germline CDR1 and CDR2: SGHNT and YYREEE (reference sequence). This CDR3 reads CASSLMADEAFF. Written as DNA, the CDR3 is TGTGCCAGCAGCTTGATGGCAGATGAAGCTTTCTTT.

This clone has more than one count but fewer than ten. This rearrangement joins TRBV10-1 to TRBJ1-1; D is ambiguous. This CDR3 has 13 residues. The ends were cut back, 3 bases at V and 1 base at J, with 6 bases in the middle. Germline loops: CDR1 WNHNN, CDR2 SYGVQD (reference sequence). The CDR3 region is CASSDEKNTEAFF. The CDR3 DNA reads TGCGCCAGCAGTGACGAGAAGAACACTGAAGCTTTCTTT.

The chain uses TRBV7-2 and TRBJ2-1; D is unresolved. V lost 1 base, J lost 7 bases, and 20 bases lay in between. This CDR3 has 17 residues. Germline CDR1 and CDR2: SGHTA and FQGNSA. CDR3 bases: TGTGCCAGCAGCTTAGATTCGGGTGCACATCCTAAAAATGAGCAGTTCTTC. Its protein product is CASSLDSGAHPKNEQFF.

The DNA of the CDR3 is TGTGCCAGCTCACCGATGGGACAGGCCAGTAGCAATCAGCCCCAGCATTTT. It specifies CASSPMGQASSNQPQHF. This rearrangement joins TRBV18 to TRBJ1-5, with 8 bases that match TRBD1. Germline CDR1 KGHSH, CDR2 LQKENI. V lost 3 bases and J lost 0; bases outside the gene matches: 7. The CDR3 is 17 residues long. The whole variable domain, filled in from reference TRBV18 and TRBJ1-5, reads NAGVMQNPRHLVRRRGQEARLRCSPMKGHSHVYWYRQLPEEGLKFMVYLQKENIIDESGMPKERFSAEFPKEGPSILRIQQVVRGDSAAYFCASSPMGQASSNQPQHFGDGTRLSIL.